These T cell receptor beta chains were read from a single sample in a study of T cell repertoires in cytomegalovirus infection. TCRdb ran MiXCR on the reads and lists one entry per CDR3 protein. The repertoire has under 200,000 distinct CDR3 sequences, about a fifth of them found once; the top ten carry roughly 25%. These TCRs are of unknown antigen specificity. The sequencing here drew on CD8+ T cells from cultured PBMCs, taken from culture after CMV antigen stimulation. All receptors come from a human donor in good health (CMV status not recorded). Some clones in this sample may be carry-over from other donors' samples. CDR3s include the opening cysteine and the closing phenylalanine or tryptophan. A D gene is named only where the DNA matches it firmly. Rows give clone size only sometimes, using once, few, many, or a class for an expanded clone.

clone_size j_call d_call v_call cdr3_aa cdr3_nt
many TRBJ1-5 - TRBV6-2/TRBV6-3 CASSINRGNQPQHF TGTGCCAGCAGTATAAATAGGGGCAATCAGCCCCAGCATTTT
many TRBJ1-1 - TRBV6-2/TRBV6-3 CASIQGVSTEAFF TGTGCCAGCATTCAGGGTGTTAGCACTGAAGCTTTCTTT
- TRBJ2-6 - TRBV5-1 CASSLDLGGNSGANVLTF TGCGCCAGCAGCTTGGATCTGGGGGGAAACTCTGGGGCCAACGTCCTGACTTTC
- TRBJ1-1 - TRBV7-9 CASSWPEGDTEAFF TGTGCCAGCAGCTGGCCCGAAGGGGACACTGAAGCTTTCTTT
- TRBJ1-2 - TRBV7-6 CASSWTGNYGYTF TGTGCCAGCAGCTGGACGGGCAACTATGGCTACACCTTC
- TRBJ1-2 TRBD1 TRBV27 CASSLGRGQYYGYTF TGTGCCAGCAGTTTGGGCCGGGGACAGTACTATGGCTACACCTTC
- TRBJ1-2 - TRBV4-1 CASSLSRGDGYTF TGTGCCAGCAGTTTATCCCGGGGGGATGGCTACACCTTC
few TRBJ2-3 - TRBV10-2 CASSEDSSLTDTQYF TGCGCCAGCAGTGAGGACAGTTCCCTTACAGATACGCAGTATTTT
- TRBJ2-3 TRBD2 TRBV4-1 CASSHPFAPSGGGNTDTQYF TGCGCCAGCAGCCATCCTTTCGCCCCTAGCGGGGGGGGAAACACAGATACGCAGTATTTT
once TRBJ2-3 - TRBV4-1 CASSQEGDTQYF TGCGCCAGCAGCCAAGAGGGGGATACGCAGTATTTT
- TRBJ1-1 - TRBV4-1 CASSQGLDGSYGGAFF TGCGCCAGCAGCCAAGGTCTGGACGGCTCGTACGGCGGGGCTTTCTTT
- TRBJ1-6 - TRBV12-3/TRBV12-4 CASRPSLNNSPLHF TGTGCCAGCAGACCCAGCCTCAACAATTCACCCCTCCACTTT
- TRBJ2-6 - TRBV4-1 CASSQEVPGANVLTF TGCGCCAGCAGCCAAGAAGTACCTGGGGCCAACGTCCTGACTTTC
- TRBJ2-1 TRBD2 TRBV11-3 CASSLGPPGLTYNEQFF TGTGCCAGCAGCTTAGGTCCCCCGGGACTAACATACAATGAGCAGTTCTTC
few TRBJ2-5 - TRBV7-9 CASSPPDPPGQETQYF TGTGCCAGCAGCCCTCCGGACCCCCCAGGCCAAGAGACCCAGTACTTC
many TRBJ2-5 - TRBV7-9 CASSLGGEETQYF TGTGCCAGCAGCTTAGGTGGGGAAGAGACCCAGTACTTC
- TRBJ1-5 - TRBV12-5 CASASTVEPQHF TGTGCTAGTGCCTCCACCGTGGAGCCCCAGCATTTT
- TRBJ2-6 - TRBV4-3 CASSQDGIGSGANVLTF TGCGCCAGCAGCCAAGACGGTATCGGATCTGGGGCCAACGTCCTGACTTTC
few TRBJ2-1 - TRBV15 CATSRDRWGSYNEQFF TGTGCCACCAGCAGAGACCGGTGGGGCTCCTACAATGAGCAGTTCTTC
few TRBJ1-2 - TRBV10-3 CAILGGALDGYTF TGTGCCATCCTTGGGGGAGCCCTCGATGGCTACACCTTC
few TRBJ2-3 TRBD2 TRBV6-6 CASSYSRAGGPVDTQYF TGTGCCAGCAGTTACTCGAGAGCGGGGGGGCCAGTAGATACGCAGTATTTT
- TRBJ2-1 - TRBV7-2 CASSLDSFYNEQFF TGTGCCAGCAGCTTGGACTCCTTTTACAATGAGCAGTTCTTC
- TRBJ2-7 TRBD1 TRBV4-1 CASSQATPTGSSYEQYF TGCGCCAGCAGCCAAGCCACGCCGACAGGGAGCTCCTACGAGCAGTACTTC
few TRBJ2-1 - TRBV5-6 CASSSANEQFF TGTGCCAGCAGCTCCGCTAATGAGCAGTTCTTC
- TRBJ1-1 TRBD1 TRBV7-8 CASRAGTGVGTEAFF TGTGCCAGCAGAGCCGGGACAGGGGTTGGGACTGAAGCTTTCTTT
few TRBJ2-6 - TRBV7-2 CASSLRVVDSIVPGANVLTF TGTGCCAGCAGCTTAAGAGTTGTGGACAGCATTGTCCCTGGGGCCAACGTCCTGACTTTC
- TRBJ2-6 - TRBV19 CASSIDSGANVLTF TGTGCCAGTAGTATAGACTCTGGGGCCAACGTCCTGACTTTC
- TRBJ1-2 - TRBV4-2 CASSQEQLDGSNYGYTF TGTGCCAGCAGCCAAGAGCAGTTGGACGGATCTAACTATGGCTACACCTTC
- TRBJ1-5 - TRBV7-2 CASSPTTGSNQPQHF TGTGCCAGCAGCCCGACGACGGGTAGCAATCAGCCCCAGCATTTT
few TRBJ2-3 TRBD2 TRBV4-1 CASSQSSGSGLADMRVTQYF TGCGCCAGCAGCCAATCTTCTGGCTCGGGGCTAGCGGATATGAGGGTTACGCAGTATTTT
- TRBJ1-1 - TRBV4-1 CASSQTGEGISNTEAFF TGCGCCAGCAGCCAAACCGGGGAGGGCATCTCGAACACTGAAGCTTTCTTT
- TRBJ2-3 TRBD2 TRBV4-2 CASSQDPGLAGTDTQYF TGCGCCAGCAGCCAAGATCCAGGGCTAGCGGGCACAGATACGCAGTATTTT
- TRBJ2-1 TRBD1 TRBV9 CASSASRDRSSYNEQFF TGTGCCAGCAGCGCCTCCCGGGACAGAAGCTCCTACAATGAGCAGTTCTTC
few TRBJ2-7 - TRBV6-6 CASSEVSFNEQYF TGTGCCAGCAGTGAGGTTAGTTTCAACGAGCAGTACTTC
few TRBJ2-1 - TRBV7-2 CASSLPGFNEQFF TGTGCCAGCAGCTTACCAGGATTCAATGAGCAGTTCTTC